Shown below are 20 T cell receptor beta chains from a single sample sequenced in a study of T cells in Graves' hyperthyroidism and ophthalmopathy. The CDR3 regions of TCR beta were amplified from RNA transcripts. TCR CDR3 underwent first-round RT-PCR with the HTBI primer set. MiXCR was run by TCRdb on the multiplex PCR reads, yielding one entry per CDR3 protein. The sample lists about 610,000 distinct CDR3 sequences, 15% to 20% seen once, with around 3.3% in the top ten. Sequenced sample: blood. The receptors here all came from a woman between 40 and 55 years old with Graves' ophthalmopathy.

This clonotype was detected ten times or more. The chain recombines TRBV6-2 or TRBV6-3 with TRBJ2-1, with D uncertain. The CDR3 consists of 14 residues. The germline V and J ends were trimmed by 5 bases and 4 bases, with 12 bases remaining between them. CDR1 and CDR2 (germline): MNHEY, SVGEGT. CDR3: CASSATDDYNEQFF. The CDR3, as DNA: TGTGCCAGCAGTGCAACAGACGATTACAATGAGCAGTTCTTC.

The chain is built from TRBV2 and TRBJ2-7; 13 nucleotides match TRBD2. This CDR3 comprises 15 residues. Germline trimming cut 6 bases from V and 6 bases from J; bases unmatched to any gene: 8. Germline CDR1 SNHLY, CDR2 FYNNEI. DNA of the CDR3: TGTGCCAGCAGGGGGACTAGCGGGAACTCCCGCGAGCAGTACTTC. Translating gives CASRGTSGNSREQYF.

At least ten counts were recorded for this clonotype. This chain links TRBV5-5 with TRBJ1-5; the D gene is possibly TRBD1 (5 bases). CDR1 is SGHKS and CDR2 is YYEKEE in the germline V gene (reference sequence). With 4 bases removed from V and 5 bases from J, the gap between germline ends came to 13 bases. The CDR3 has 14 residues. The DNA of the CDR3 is TGTGCCAGCAGCGCAGGGTGGGGAGATCAGCCCCAGCATTTT. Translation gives CASSAGWGDQPQHF. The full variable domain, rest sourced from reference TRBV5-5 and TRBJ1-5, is DAGVTQSPTHLIKTRGQQVTLRCSPISGHKSVSWYQQVLGQGPQFIFQYYEKEERGRGNFPDRFSARQFPNYSSELNVNALLLGDSALYLCASSAGWGDQPQHFGDGTRLSIL.

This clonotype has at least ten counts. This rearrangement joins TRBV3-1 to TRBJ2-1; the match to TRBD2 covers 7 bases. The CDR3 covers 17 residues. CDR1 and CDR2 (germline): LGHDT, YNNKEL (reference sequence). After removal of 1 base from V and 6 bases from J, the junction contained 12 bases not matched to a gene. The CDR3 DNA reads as TGTGCCAGCAGCCAAGGGGGGACTACTCGAAGGGGCAATGAGCAGTTCTTC. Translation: CASSQGGTTRRGNEQFF.

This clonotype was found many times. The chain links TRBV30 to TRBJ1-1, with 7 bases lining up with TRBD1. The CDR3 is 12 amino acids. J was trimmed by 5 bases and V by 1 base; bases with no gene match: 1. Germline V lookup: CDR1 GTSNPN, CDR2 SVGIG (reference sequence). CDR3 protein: CAWSEGQTEAFF. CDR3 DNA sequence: TGTGCCTGGAGTGAGGGACAGACTGAAGCTTTCTTT.

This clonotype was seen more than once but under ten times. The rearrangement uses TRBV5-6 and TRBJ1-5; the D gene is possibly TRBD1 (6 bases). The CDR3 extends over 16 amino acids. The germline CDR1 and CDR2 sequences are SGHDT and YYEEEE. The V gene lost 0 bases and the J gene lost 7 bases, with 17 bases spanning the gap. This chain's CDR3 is CASSLAGAGVGQPQHF. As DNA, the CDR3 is TGTGCCAGCAGCTTGGCCGGAGCAGGGGTCGGCCAGCCCCAGCATTTT.

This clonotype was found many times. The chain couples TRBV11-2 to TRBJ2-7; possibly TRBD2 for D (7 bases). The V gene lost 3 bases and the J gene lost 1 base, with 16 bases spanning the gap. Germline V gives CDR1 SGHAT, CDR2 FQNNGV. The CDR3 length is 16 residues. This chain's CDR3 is CASSLRGWEGSYEQYF. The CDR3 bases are TGTGCCAGCAGCTTGAGGGGGTGGGAGGGGTCCTACGAGCAGTACTTC.

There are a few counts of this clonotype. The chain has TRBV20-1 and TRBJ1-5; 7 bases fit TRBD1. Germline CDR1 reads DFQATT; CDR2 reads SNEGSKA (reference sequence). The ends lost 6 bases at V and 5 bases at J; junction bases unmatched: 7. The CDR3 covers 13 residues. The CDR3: CSALDREDQPQHF. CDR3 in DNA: TGCAGTGCCTTAGACAGGGAAGATCAGCCCCAGCATTTT.

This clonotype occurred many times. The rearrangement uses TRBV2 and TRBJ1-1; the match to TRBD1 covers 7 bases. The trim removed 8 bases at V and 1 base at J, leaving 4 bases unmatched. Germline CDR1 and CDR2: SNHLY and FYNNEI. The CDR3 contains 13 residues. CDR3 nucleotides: TGTGCCAGCTGGGGACAGTCGAACACTGAAGCTTTCTTT. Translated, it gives CASWGQSNTEAFF. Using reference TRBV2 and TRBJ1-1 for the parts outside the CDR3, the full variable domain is EPEVTQTPSHQVTQMGQEVILRCVPISNHLYFYWYRQILGQKVEFLVSFYNNEISEKSEIFDDQFSVERPDGSNFTLKIRSTKLEDSAMYFCASWGQSNTEAFFGQGTRLTVV.

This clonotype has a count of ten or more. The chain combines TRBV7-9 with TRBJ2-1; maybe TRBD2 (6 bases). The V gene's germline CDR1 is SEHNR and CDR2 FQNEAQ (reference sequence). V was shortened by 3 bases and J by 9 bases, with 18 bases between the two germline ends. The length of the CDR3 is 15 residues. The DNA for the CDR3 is TGTGCCAGCAGCTTGGGCGGTACCTTCGGGAGTGAGCAGTTCTTC. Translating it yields CASSLGGTFGSEQFF.

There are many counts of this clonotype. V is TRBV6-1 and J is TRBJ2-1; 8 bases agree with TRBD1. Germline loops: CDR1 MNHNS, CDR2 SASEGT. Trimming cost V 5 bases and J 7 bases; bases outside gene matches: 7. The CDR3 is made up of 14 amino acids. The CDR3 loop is CASSRIQGANEQFF. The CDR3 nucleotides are TGTGCCAGCAGTCGTATTCAGGGGGCGAATGAGCAGTTCTTC.

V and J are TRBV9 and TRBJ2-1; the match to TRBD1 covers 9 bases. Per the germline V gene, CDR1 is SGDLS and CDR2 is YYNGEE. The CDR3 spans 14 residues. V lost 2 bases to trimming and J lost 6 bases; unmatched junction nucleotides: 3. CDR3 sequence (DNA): TGTGCCAGCAGCGTTACAGGGGGCTCCAATGAGCAGTTCTTC. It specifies CASSVTGGSNEQFF.

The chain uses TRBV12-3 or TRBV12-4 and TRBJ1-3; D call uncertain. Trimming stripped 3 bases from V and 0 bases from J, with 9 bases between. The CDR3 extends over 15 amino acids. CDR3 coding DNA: TGTGCCAGCAGTTTCTTCGTGGACTCTGGAAACACCATATATTTT. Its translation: CASSFFVDSGNTIYF.

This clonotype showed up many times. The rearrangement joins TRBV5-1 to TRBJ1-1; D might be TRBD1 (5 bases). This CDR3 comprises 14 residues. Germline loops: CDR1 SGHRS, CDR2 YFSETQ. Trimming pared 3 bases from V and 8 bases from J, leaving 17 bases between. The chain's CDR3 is CASSSSGGGVEAFF. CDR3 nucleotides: TGCGCCAGCAGCTCCTCTGGTGGGGGGGTGGAAGCTTTCTTT. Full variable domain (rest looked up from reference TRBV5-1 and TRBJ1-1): KAGVTQTPRYLIKTRGQQVTLSCSPISGHRSVSWYQQTPGQGLQFLFEYFSETQRNKGNFPGRFSGRQFSNSRSEMNVSTLELGDSALYLCASSSSGGGVEAFFGQGTRLTVV.

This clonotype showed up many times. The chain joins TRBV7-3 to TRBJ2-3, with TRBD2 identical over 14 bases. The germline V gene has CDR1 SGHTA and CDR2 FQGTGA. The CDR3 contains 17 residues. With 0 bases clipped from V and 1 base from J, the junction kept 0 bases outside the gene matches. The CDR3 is CASSLTGLAGGTDTQYF. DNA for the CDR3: TGTGCCAGCAGCTTAACGGGACTAGCGGGGGGCACAGATACGCAGTATTTT.

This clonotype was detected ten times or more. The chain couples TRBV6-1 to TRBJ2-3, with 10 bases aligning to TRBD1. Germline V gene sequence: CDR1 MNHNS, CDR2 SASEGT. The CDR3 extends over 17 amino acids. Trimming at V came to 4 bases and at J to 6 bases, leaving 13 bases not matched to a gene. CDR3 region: CASSALIGQGVGDTQYF. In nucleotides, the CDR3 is TGTGCCAGCAGTGCCCTAATTGGACAGGGGGTAGGGGATACGCAGTATTTT.

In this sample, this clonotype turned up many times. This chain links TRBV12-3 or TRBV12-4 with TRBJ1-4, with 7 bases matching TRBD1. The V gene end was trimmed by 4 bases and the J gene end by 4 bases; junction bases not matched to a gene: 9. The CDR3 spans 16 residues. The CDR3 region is CASSSEGAANNEKLFF. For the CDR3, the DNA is TGTGCCAGCAGTTCGGAGGGGGCGGCTAATAATGAAAAACTGTTTTTT.

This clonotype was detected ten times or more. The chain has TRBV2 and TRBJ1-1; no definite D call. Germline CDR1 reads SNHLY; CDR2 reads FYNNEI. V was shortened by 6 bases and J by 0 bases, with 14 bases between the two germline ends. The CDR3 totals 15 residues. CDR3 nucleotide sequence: TGTGCCAGCAGCGACGAACCGACTTTGAACACTGAAGCTTTCTTT. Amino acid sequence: CASSDEPTLNTEAFF. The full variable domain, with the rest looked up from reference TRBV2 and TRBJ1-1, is EPEVTQTPSHQVTQMGQEVILRCVPISNHLYFYWYRQILGQKVEFLVSFYNNEISEKSEIFDDQFSVERPDGSNFTLKIRSTKLEDSAMYFCASSDEPTLNTEAFFGQGTRLTVV.

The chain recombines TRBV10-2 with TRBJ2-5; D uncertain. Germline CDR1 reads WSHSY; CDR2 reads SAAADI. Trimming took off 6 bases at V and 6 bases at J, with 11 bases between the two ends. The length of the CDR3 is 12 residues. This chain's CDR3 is CASSKLEKTQYF. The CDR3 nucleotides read TGCGCCAGCAGCAAATTAGAGAAGACCCAGTACTTC.

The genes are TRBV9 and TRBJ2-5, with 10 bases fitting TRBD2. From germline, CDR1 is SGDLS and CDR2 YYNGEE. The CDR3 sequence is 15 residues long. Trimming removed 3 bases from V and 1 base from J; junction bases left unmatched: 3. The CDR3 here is CASSGASGGQETQYF. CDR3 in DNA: TGTGCCAGCAGCGGAGCTAGCGGGGGCCAAGAGACCCAGTACTTC.